What follows are 16 T cell receptor beta chains derived from one specimen sequenced in a study of regulatory T cells in long-lasting Graves disease (dated by TCRdb to about 2021). The time point label for this specimen denotes: newly diagnosed GD, antithyroid drugs for less than 3 months. For both TCR sequencing and RNA sequencing, RNA was extracted from PBMCs in TRIzol. Libraries were made using multiplex PCR. Sequencing instrument: Illumina HiSeq 4000. CDR3 regions were amplified by Arm-PCR with iRepertoire HTBI primers to construct TCR beta libraries. In TCRdb, the public reads were trimmed at Q25 with fastp and aligned with MiXCR, with productive beta chains retained. Each entry merges the rows of one CDR3 protein and shows their most common DNA and genes. This sample is represented by around 500,000 distinct CDR3 sequences; around 13% of them were singletons. The ten biggest clones cover roughly 8.9% of the sample.

Separately, the same data were catalogued under a study of T cells in Graves' hyperthyroidism and ophthalmopathy.

The specimen was peripheral blood mononuclear cells (PBMCs), collected at new diagnosis, from a patient treated with antithyroid drugs. Source of these receptors: a woman aged 25 to 39 with Graves disease. Donor details come from another sample of the same person, matched by shared clones.

The rearrangement joins TRBV5-1 to TRBJ2-1, with 10 bases matching TRBD2. Germline V gene lookup returns CDR1 SGHRS and CDR2 YFSETQ. V trimming: 2 bases; J trimming: 6 bases; junction bases outside the gene matches: 11. The CDR3 contains 17 residues. This CDR3 is CASSFRPSGSFFNEQFF. DNA for the CDR3: TGCGCCAGCAGCTTCAGGCCTAGCGGGAGTTTTTTCAATGAGCAGTTCTTC.

This clonotype was observed at least ten times. The chain carries TRBV2 and TRBJ2-7, with D unresolved. Trimming cost V 3 bases and J 6 bases, with 15 bases left between them. There are 14 residues in the CDR3. Looked up from germline, CDR1 is SNHLY and CDR2 is FYNNEI. The CDR3 spells CASSEDRPRPEQYF. The CDR3 bases are TGTGCCAGCAGTGAGGACCGCCCCCGGCCCGAGCAGTACTTC.

This clonotype was seen repeatedly, ten times or more. The J gene is TRBJ2-1, the V gene TRBV6-1; TRBD2 agrees at 9 bases. This CDR3 region has 16 residues. V dropped 11 bases and J dropped 0; count of bases not matched to a gene: 11. The V gene's germline CDR1 is MNHNS and CDR2 SASEGT. The CDR3 is CAVRSGRGYSYNEQFF. In DNA, the CDR3 is TGTGCCGTCCGTAGCGGGAGAGGCTACTCCTACAATGAGCAGTTCTTC.

Details on this clonotype: A far larger clone differs by one base, so this is likely a read error. In this CDR3 the conserved last residue, phenylalanine or tryptophan, is missing, so a read error is likely. The rearrangement links TRBV11-2 to TRBJ2-5; TRBD2 matches at 13 bases. This CDR3 spans 17 amino acids. V trimming: 1 base; J trimming: 10 bases; junction bases outside the gene matches: 12. Germline V CDR1 and CDR2: SGHAT, FQNNGV. The CDR3 coding sequence is TGTGCCAGCAGCTTAGGTACCCCCGGGACTAGCGGGGCAGACCAGTACTTG. Translation gives CASSLGTPGTSGADQYL.

In regard to this clonotype: This clone may be a read error of a much larger clone one base away. V usage is TRBV7-3 and J usage is TRBJ2-7; D not resolved. Germline V gives CDR1 SGHTA, CDR2 FQGTGA. The CDR3 extends over 13 amino acids. Trimming stripped 5 bases from V and 6 bases from J, with 14 bases between. The DNA for the CDR3 is TGTGCCAGCAGCGACGGACCCGGGTGCGAGCAGTACTTC. Its protein product is CASSDGPGCEQYF.

At least ten counts were recorded for this clonotype. The chain carries TRBV2 and TRBJ2-1, with 9 bases aligning to TRBD2. V shed 8 bases, J shed 8 bases, and the junction held 16 bases outside the gene matches. The CDR3 has 16 residues. Per germline, CDR1 SNHLY and CDR2 FYNNEI. CDR3 sequence: CASATYPGLAGHEQFF. CDR3 DNA: TGTGCCAGCGCCACATATCCGGGACTAGCAGGCCATGAGCAGTTCTTC.

In its sample, this clonotype was seen many times. The genes are TRBV20-1 and TRBJ1-1, with a weak D call TRBD1 (5 bases). CDR1 and CDR2 from the germline V gene are DFQATT and SNEGSKA (reference sequence). Deletions cut 6 bases from V and 1 base from J, with 12 bases between. The CDR3 length is 13 residues. CDR3 amino acids: CSAWDGKNTEAFF. In DNA form, the CDR3 reads TGCAGTGCGTGGGACGGGAAGAACACTGAAGCTTTCTTT.

The gene calls are TRBV4-3 and TRBJ2-1, with D possibly called TRBD1 or TRBD2 (5 bases each). The CDR3 totals 14 residues. CDR1 and CDR2 (germline): LGHNA, YSLEER. Trimming took off 3 bases at V and 12 bases at J, with 18 bases between the two ends. DNA of the CDR3: TGCGCCAGCAGCCAGGGGCCGATCAGTGGGGGGCAGTTCTTC. This translates into CASSQGPISGGQFF.

In the case of this clonotype: At one of its ends the junction is not consistent with the germline gene, which may arise from a read error. DNA of the CDR3: TGTGCCAGCAGTCTTACCGGGACAAAAAAAGGGCGAGCTCTCTTT. This sequence encodes CASSLTGTKKGRALF. The V gene is TRBV12-3 or TRBV12-4, the J gene TRBJ1-1; possibly TRBD1 for D (6 bases). The CDR3 totals 15 residues.

The chain couples TRBV18 to TRBJ1-2; no reliable D call. CDR3 length equals 12 residues. Trimming left V 2 bases short and J 3 bases short, with 4 bases between. The germline gives CDR1 KGHSH, CDR2 LQKENI. This CDR3 reads CASSPEDYGYTF. The CDR3 DNA reads as TGTGCCAGCTCACCAGAGGACTATGGCTACACCTTC.

Worth noting for this clonotype: A much more abundant neighbour one base away suggests this may be a read error. The J gene is TRBJ2-5, the V gene TRBV2, with D tentatively TRBD2 (7 bases). The CDR3 contains 15 residues. Germline V gives CDR1 SNHLY, CDR2 FYNNEI. The V and J ends lost 5 bases and 5 bases respectively, with 18 bases between them. The CDR3 DNA reads TGTGCCAGCAGTAGAAGGGGGGGAGCATTGGAGACCCAGTACTTC. Encoded protein: CASSRRGGALETQYF.

This clonotype was seen repeatedly, ten times or more. The genes are TRBV6-2 or TRBV6-3 and TRBJ2-3; D is unresolved. CDR1 and CDR2 (germline): MNHEY, SVGEGT. The V end lost 2 bases, the J end lost 0 bases, and 3 bases lay between the germline ends. The CDR3 covers 13 residues. This CDR3 reads CASSYRSTDTQYF. In DNA, the CDR3 is TGTGCCAGCAGTTACCGGAGCACAGATACGCAGTATTTT.

This clonotype has at least ten counts. The chain combines TRBV7-2 with TRBJ2-7; D remains ambiguous. V was clipped by 4 bases and J by 0 bases, with 16 bases between them. This CDR3 has 16 residues. Germline CDR1 reads SGHTA; CDR2 reads FQGNSA. CDR3 DNA: TGTGCCAGCAGCTCCACCCCTGTGGGAAGCTCCTACGAGCAGTACTTC. Residues: CASSSTPVGSSYEQYF.

This clonotype was recorded at least ten times. The chain has TRBV6-1 and TRBJ2-2, with D perhaps matching TRBD2 (6 bases). CDR1 MNHNS and CDR2 SASEGT come from the germline V gene. The V end was cut by 10 bases, the J end by 0 bases, with 18 bases between. The CDR3 covers 16 residues. CDR3 coding DNA: TGTGCCACACAACGGGCGGGAAGCGCGAACACCGGGGAGCTGTTTTTT. Translation gives CATQRAGSANTGELFF.

This clonotype was counted at least ten times. V gene TRBV27 combines with J gene TRBJ2-1, with 13 bases fitting TRBD2. Trimming cost V 4 bases and J 4 bases; bases outside gene matches: 16. CDR3 length equals 20 residues. Germline CDR1 and CDR2: MNHEY and SMNVEV (reference sequence). CDR3 sequence reads: CASSSKNQPRTSGSYNEQFF. DNA for the CDR3: TGTGCCAGCAGTTCCAAAAACCAACCCCGGACTAGCGGGAGTTACAATGAGCAGTTCTTC.

Comments on this clonotype: Being one base from a much bigger clone, this may be a read error. This rearrangement joins TRBV7-9 to TRBJ2-1; 10 bases are shared with TRBD2. From germline, CDR1 is SEHNR and CDR2 FQNEAQ (reference sequence). This CDR3 contains 16 residues. The CDR3 bases are TGTGCCAGCAGCTTAACAACTAGCGGGACATACAATGAGGAGTTCTTC. Translation: CASSLTTSGTYNEEFF.